Listed below are T cell receptor beta chains from one sample, sequenced in a study of blood T cell repertoires in COVID-19. Data came from immunoSEQ multiplex PCR; TCRdb stores just in-frame clones and leaves some out. This sample carries roughly 250,000 clones, approximately 88% of them seen once, and the ten largest clones take more than 0.95%. The sequencing input was PBMCs or T cells enriched from blood (not recorded which). Receptor source: a middle-aged woman with acute COVID-19. Both conserved end residues are part of each CDR3. Fields, in order: CDR3 DNA, CDR3 protein, J gene, clone size, D gene, V gene. The D gene is left open where the match is weak. Expanded clones get a size class; other rows say once, few or many, or leave the size out.

TGTGCCAGCAGTCCCGGGACAGGGGATGAAAAACTGTTTTTT,CASSPGTGDEKLFF,TRBJ1-4,-,TRBD1,TRBV2
TGTGCCAGCAGCTTCCGTGAGGGGGCAAGGACTGAAGCTTTCTTT,CASSFREGARTEAFF,TRBJ1-1,-,TRBD1,TRBV7-9
TGCGCCAGCAGCCAGGACGACAGGGTGGGAGGCACTGAAGCTTTCTTT,CASSQDDRVGGTEAFF,TRBJ1-1,-,TRBD1,TRBV4-3
TGTGCCAGCAGCTTAGGAACAGTCTCTGGAAACACCATATATTTT,CASSLGTVSGNTIYF,TRBJ1-3,-,-,TRBV7-9
TGTGCCAGCAGCTTCCGGACAGGGGGCGTAACTAATGAAAAACTGTTTTTT,CASSFRTGGVTNEKLFF,TRBJ1-4,once,TRBD1,TRBV11-2
TGTGCCAGTAGTTCAATTGGACCGGGACAGGGAACACCCCTCCACTTT,CASSSIGPGQGTPLHF,TRBJ1-6,-,TRBD1,TRBV19
TGTGCCACCAGGCCGGCCAGGGCAAATTCACCCCTCCACTTT,CATRPARANSPLHF,TRBJ1-6,few,-,TRBV15
TGTGCCAGCAGCCAGGGACTAGCCGACAATGAGCAGTTCTTC,CASSQGLADNEQFF,TRBJ2-1,once,TRBD2,TRBV3-1/TRBV3-2
TGTGCCAGCAGCCAAGTGACGGGTGGCAATCAGCCCCAGCATTTT,CASSQVTGGNQPQHF,TRBJ1-5,-,-,TRBV3-1/TRBV3-2
TGTGCCAGCAGCTTAGTGTCTAGCGGGAGCTCCTACAATGAGCAGTTCTTC,CASSLVSSGSSYNEQFF,TRBJ2-1,-,TRBD2,TRBV7-9
TGCAGCGTTGAAGCCCCGCTGGACAGGGAAGGACGCGGCTACACCTTC,CSVEAPLDREGRGYTF,TRBJ1-2,-,TRBD1,TRBV29-1
TGTGCCAGTAGTATCGCTAGCGGGAGTTACGAGCAGTACTTC,CASSIASGSYEQYF,TRBJ2-7,-,TRBD2,TRBV19
TGTGCCAGCAGCCGACAGAACTCTGGGGCCAACGTCCTGACTTTC,CASSRQNSGANVLTF,TRBJ2-6,few,-,TRBV7-6
TGTGCCAGCAGCGTAATGTCCGGGACAGGGGGTGGCTACACCTTC,CASSVMSGTGGGYTF,TRBJ1-2,-,TRBD1,TRBV9
TGTGCCACCAGTGATATTTGGCGGGAGAACAATGAGCAGTTCTTC,CATSDIWRENNEQFF,TRBJ2-1,-,TRBD2,TRBV24-1
TGCGCCAGCAGCTTACGGGAGGGGCCGTCCTCTGGAAACACCATATATTTT,CASSLREGPSSGNTIYF,TRBJ1-3,-,-,TRBV5-1
TGTGCCACCAGCAGAGATCCAGGGGTAGGAAACACCATATATTTT,CATSRDPGVGNTIYF,TRBJ1-3,-,-,TRBV15
TGTGCCAGCAGCCCCCGGACTAGAGGGGGGTTTGAGCAGTTCTTC,CASSPRTRGGFEQFF,TRBJ2-1,-,-,TRBV7-2
TGTGCCAGTAGTATGGGCGGGAGGGCCGACTACGAGCAGTACTTC,CASSMGGRADYEQYF,TRBJ2-7,-,TRBD2,TRBV19
TGCAGCGTTGGGACAGGGAATGGAGAGACCCAGTACTTC,CSVGTGNGETQYF,TRBJ2-5,-,TRBD1,TRBV29-1
TGTGCCATCACCCGGACAGGGGGCTCGAACACCGGGGAGCTGTTTTTT,CAITRTGGSNTGELFF,TRBJ2-2,-,TRBD1,TRBV10-3
TGTGCCAGCAAAACCGGGACAGGGGGGGAAAAACTGTTTTTT,CASKTGTGGEKLFF,TRBJ1-4,once,TRBD1,TRBV2
TGTGCCAGCAGCGTTGGTAGCGGGAGTAAGAACGAGCAGTACTTC,CASSVGSGSKNEQYF,TRBJ2-7,-,TRBD2,TRBV9
TGTGCCAGTAGTATGATAGGGGATTCACCCCTCCACTTT,CASSMIGDSPLHF,TRBJ1-6,-,-,TRBV19
TGTGCCACCAGTGACAGGGCGAATTCACCCCTCCACTTT,CATSDRANSPLHF,TRBJ1-6,-,-,TRBV24-1
TGTGCCAGTACCGAAAGCGGGAAATACAGCTCTGGGGCCAACGTCCTGACTTTC,CASTESGKYSSGANVLTF,TRBJ2-6,-,TRBD2,TRBV19
TGTGCCAGCAGTGAGTTCGACTATTGGGCCGGGGAGCTGTTTTTT,CASSEFDYWAGELFF,TRBJ2-2,-,-,TRBV2
TGTGCCAGCAGCATTGGGGCTAGCGGGAGGTACACAGATACGCAGTATTTT,CASSIGASGRYTDTQYF,TRBJ2-3,-,TRBD2,TRBV5-4
TGTGCCTGGGGACGGTTGAACACTGAAGCTTTCTTT,CAWGRLNTEAFF,TRBJ1-1,-,-,TRBV30
TGTGCCATCCAGATAGCGGGAGATGAGCAGTTCTTC,CAIQIAGDEQFF,TRBJ2-1,-,TRBD2,TRBV7-9
TGTGCCAGCTCACCCCAGTCGGTCCGGGTTCCTACCTACAATGAGCAGTTCTTC,CASSPQSVRVPTYNEQFF,TRBJ2-1,-,-,TRBV18
TGTGCCAGCAGTACGGGACTAGCGGGAGCCGAGCAGTACTTC,CASSTGLAGAEQYF,TRBJ2-7,-,TRBD2,TRBV28
TGTGCCAGCAGCCGTTGGAACACTGAAGCTTTCTTT,CASSRWNTEAFF,TRBJ1-1,-,-,TRBV11-2
TGTGCCACCAGTAAAACGGGAGTAATATACAATGAGCAGTTCTTC,CATSKTGVIYNEQFF,TRBJ2-1,once,-,TRBV24-1
TGTGCCAGCTCTGCTCAGTTGAACACTGAAGCTTTCTTT,CASSAQLNTEAFF,TRBJ1-1,few,-,TRBV18
TGTGCTAGTGGGGGGACAGGGTGGACTGAAGCTTTCTTT,CASGGTGWTEAFF,TRBJ1-1,-,TRBD1,TRBV12-5
TGCGCCAGCAGCTTGCAGGGGGCACGCTTAGATGGCTACACCTTC,CASSLQGARLDGYTF,TRBJ1-2,-,TRBD1,TRBV5-1
TGTGCCAGCAGCTTAGGGGGACTAGCGGGAGTGCTAGCCAAAAACATTCAGTACTTC,CASSLGGLAGVLAKNIQYF,TRBJ2-4,-,TRBD2,TRBV13
TGTGCCAGCAGCCAGACAGCCCACTACGAGCAGTACTTC,CASSQTAHYEQYF,TRBJ2-7,-,-,TRBV12-3/TRBV12-4
TGTGCCAGCAGTGAACAGGTTACGCAGAATGAAAAACTGTTTTTT,CASSEQVTQNEKLFF,TRBJ1-4,many,-,TRBV2
TGTGCCAGCAGCCATACCTCCGCCGGGACGGGAGCGCAGTTCTTC,CASSHTSAGTGAQFF,TRBJ2-1,-,-,TRBV4-2
TGCGCCAGCAGTGAGTCAGCCGGGTGGGATCAGCCCCAGCATTTT,CASSESAGWDQPQHF,TRBJ1-5,-,-,TRBV10-2
TGTGCCAGCAGCACGCCCTTCTCTAGTGCTGAAGAGACCCAGTACTTC,CASSTPFSSAEETQYF,TRBJ2-5,-,-,TRBV3-1/TRBV3-2